One and the same sample provided the 6 T cell receptor beta chains below, sequenced in a study of blood T cell repertoires in COVID-19. Libraries were prepared by immunoSEQ multiplex PCR; TCRdb keeps only in-frame clonotypes and omits some of them. The profile shows around 200,000 clones, 75% to 90% of them singletons. The specimen was PBMCs or T cells enriched from blood (not recorded which). The receptor source for this set is a man aged 25-45 years who had recovered from COVID-19.

V usage is TRBV5-4 and J usage is TRBJ2-5; 10 bases match TRBD2. The CDR3 is 14 amino acids. Germline V gene lookup returns CDR1 SGHNT and CDR2 YYREEE (reference sequence). Trimming at V came to 5 bases and at J to 2 bases, leaving 3 bases not matched to a gene. The CDR3 here is CASRPTSGQETQYF. The CDR3 DNA is TGTGCCAGCAGACCGACTAGCGGGCAAGAGACCCAGTACTTC.

V is TRBV10-3 and J is TRBJ2-7; 9 bases map to TRBD2. CDR3 length: 17 amino acids. V dropped 3 bases and J dropped 1; count of bases not matched to a gene: 10. Per germline, CDR1 ENHRY and CDR2 SYGVKD. Written as DNA, the CDR3 is TGTGCCATCAGTGACGGCGGGGGGGTTGGGAAATCCTACGAGCAGTACTTC. Its protein product is CAISDGGGVGKSYEQYF.

This rearrangement joins TRBV24-1 to TRBJ2-3; 11 positions match TRBD2. CDR3 length equals 20 residues. CDR1 KGHDR and CDR2 SFDVKD come from the germline V gene. Germline trimming cut 3 bases from V and 1 base from J; bases unmatched to any gene: 14. The CDR3 nucleotides read TGTGCCACCAGTGATACTAGCGGGAGTAGATGGGGAGAGGGCACAGATACGCAGTATTTT. Translated, it gives CATSDTSGSRWGEGTDTQYF.

The chain combines TRBV5-1 with TRBJ2-2; TRBD2 matches at 16 bases. The CDR3 is 18 amino acids. Germline loops: CDR1 SGHRS, CDR2 YFSETQ. J lost 4 bases, V lost 4 bases, and 7 bases had no gene match. CDR3 sequence reads: CASSRGTSGRASTGELFF. The DNA for the CDR3 is TGCGCCAGCAGCCGAGGGACTAGCGGGAGGGCCTCCACCGGGGAGCTGTTTTTT.

This clone was seen a single time. The chain links TRBV19 to TRBJ2-1; possible D gene TRBD2, 5 bases. V was shortened by 1 base and J by 2 bases, with 9 bases between the two germline ends. The CDR3 consists of 15 residues. Germline-derived CDR1 and CDR2 are LNHDA and SQIVND (reference sequence). The CDR3 nucleotides read TGTGCCAGTAGTATAGTTTTAGCGCCCTACAATGAGCAGTTCTTC. It yields the protein CASSIVLAPYNEQFF. Supplemented by reference TRBV19 and TRBJ2-1, the full variable domain reads DGGITQSPKYLFRKEGQNVTLSCEQNLNHDAMYWYRQDPGQGLRLIYYSQIVNDFQKGDIAEGYSVSREKKESFPLTVTSAQKNPTAFYLCASSIVLAPYNEQFFGPGTRLTVL.

V and J are TRBV7-2 and TRBJ2-1; tentative D call: TRBD2 (5 bases). The V gene's germline CDR1 is SGHTA and CDR2 FQGNSA. V shed 4 bases and J shed 6 bases, with 19 bases lying between them. The CDR3 has 16 residues. CDR3 residues: CASSSTGFPRSNEQFF. Here the CDR3 DNA reads TGTGCCAGCAGCTCTACGGGATTTCCAAGAAGCAATGAGCAGTTCTTC.